This section outlines one T cell receptor (beta chain) sequence together with its context. This sample was taken from a study of T cell responses to AZD1222 COVID-19 vaccine. The method was immunoSEQ multiplex PCR; TCRdb's version includes in-frame clones alone and lacks a portion of them. The repertoire holds some 87,000 clones, with 91% as singletons. Trimming at V came to 4 bases and at J to 9 bases, leaving 12 bases not matched to a gene. The germline V gene has CDR1 MNHEY and CDR2 SMNVEV (reference sequence). The CDR3 loop spans 16 amino acids. The chain combines TRBV27 with TRBJ1-6; 7 bases line up with TRBD1. The receptor comes from an adult in good health. Material: peripheral blood, obtained on day 0 of MenACWY control vaccination. As DNA, the CDR3 is TGTGCCAGCAGTTCCGTAAACAGGGGTTTGGGTTCACCCCTCCACTTT. It codes for CASSSVNRGLGSPLHF.